The following is a TCR beta chain sequence with its context. Sequencing was performed with immunoSEQ multiplex PCR; in TCRdb, only in-frame clones are kept and a portion is missing. This table has around 60,000 clones, about four fifths appearing once. V was trimmed by 10 bases and J by 4 bases, leaving 16 bases between them. The CDR3 totals 13 residues. The germline gives CDR1 LGHDT, CDR2 YNNKEL (reference sequence). The data were obtained in a study of T cells in tumors after PD-1 blockade. Study context: Some patients also took daily vismodegib 150 mg during anti-PD-1 treatment. Mean per blood sample: some 100,000 templates (about 24,000-280,000), some 40,000 unique clonotypes.

This receptor was taken from a human donor with basal cell carcinoma. Sequences were derived from PBMCs, sampled before anti-PD-1 treatment. The chain uses TRBV3-1 (or the pseudogene TRBV3-2) and TRBJ2-5; no definite D call. The CDR3 loop is CATGSKAGETQYF. In DNA, the CDR3 is TGTGCCACCGGATCGAAGGCCGGAGAGACCCAGTACTTC.